The clone carrying this T cell receptor beta chain has just one count. Its antigen is undetermined. The data derive from a study of cytomegalovirus exposure and HLA in healthy donors. Study-wide findings and caveats: A link between a missense DCLRE1C variant and TCR beta V- and J-gene trimming emerged from a later analysis.

A multiplex PCR was run with 60 Vbeta primers and 13 Jbeta primers. Measured with immunoSEQ multiplex PCR; TCRdb has only the in-frame clones, and not every one. The sample consists of around 140,000 clones, 9.7% of them appearing once. V was trimmed by 4 bases and J by 1 base, leaving 16 bases between them. The CDR3 is made up of 16 amino acids. Germline loops: CDR1 MDHEN, CDR2 SYDVKM. The genes are TRBV28 and TRBJ2-5; tentative D call: TRBD1 (6 bases). Source material: PBMCs. The source is a man in his forties or fifties in good health and CMV-seronegative. The CDR3 sequence is CASSYRDNWAQETQYF. The CDR3 region has the DNA TGTGCCAGCAGTTACCGGGACAACTGGGCCCAAGAGACCCAGTACTTC.